Following are 3 T cell receptor beta chains from one sample sequenced in a study of T cells after yellow fever vaccination. Each CDR3 protein is one row after TCRdb ran MiXCR on the 5' RACE reads. The repertoire includes some 110,000 distinct CDR3 sequences, more than 5.5% of them detected once, and more than 2.5% sits in the top ten. Here the sequenced sample was CD4+ T cells sorted from PBMCs, taken approximately 47 days after the first yellow fever vaccination. These receptors originate from a man aged 18 to 29 who received the YFV17D yellow fever vaccine.

This clonotype occurred many times. The genes are TRBV5-1 and TRBJ2-1; D unresolved. The CDR3 length is 14 residues. Germline V gene lookup returns CDR1 SGHRS and CDR2 YFSETQ. V gave up 4 bases and J gave up 0 bases, with 8 bases separating them. DNA for the CDR3: TGCGCCAGCAGCCTAGAATACTCCTACAATGAGCAGTTCTTC. Amino acids: CASSLEYSYNEQFF.

This clonotype was recorded at least ten times. This chain connects TRBV10-3 to TRBJ1-2; 9 bases fit TRBD1. Trimming took 10 bases from V and 6 from J; bases not matched to a gene: 3. The CDR3 loop spans 11 amino acids. From germline, CDR1 is ENHRY and CDR2 SYGVKD. The DNA for the CDR3 is TGTGCCACCAGACAGGGGGATGGCTACACCTTC. It codes for CATRQGDGYTF.

This clonotype was seen ten or more times. This chain links TRBV4-1 with TRBJ1-3; a weak D match, TRBD1 (5 bases). Germline V CDR1 and CDR2: MGHRA, YSYEKL. The CDR3 runs to 16 residues. The germline V and J ends were trimmed by 1 base and 0 bases, with 10 bases remaining between them. CDR3 bases: TGCGCCAGCAGCCAAGTGGGGGGACCCTCTGGAAACACCATATATTTT. It codes for CASSQVGGPSGNTIYF.